The rows below give T cell receptor beta chains drawn from one sample of a study of T cell responses to AZD1222 COVID-19 vaccine. Generated by immunoSEQ multiplex PCR, the TCRdb table keeps only in-frame clones and is missing some. Here the sample spans roughly 150,000 clones, 80% to 95% being singletons. The sample in question was peripheral blood, obtained 28 days after the second AZD1222 dose. These receptors were collected from an adult who received the AZD1222 COVID-19 vaccine. CDR3s include the opening cysteine and the closing phenylalanine or tryptophan. D genes are given only for firm matches. Size is stated for part of the rows, as once, few or many counts, or as a class when the clone is expanded.

size,V,D,J,DNA,CDR3
NA,TRBV10-3,TRBD1,TRBJ1-2,TGTGCCATTACCGCTTTGGACAGGGACATCTATGGCTACACCTTC,CAITALDRDIYGYTF
NA,TRBV4-3,NA,TRBJ1-6,TGCGCCAGCAGCCAAGGCGAGAATTCACCCCTCCACTTT,CASSQGENSPLHF
NA,TRBV18,TRBD2,TRBJ2-7,TGTGCCAGCTCACCAACTAGCGGTCTTATCTACGAGCAGTACTTC,CASSPTSGLIYEQYF
NA,TRBV10-1,NA,TRBJ1-5,TGCGCCATACCGGGACTTACTTATGGTAGCAATCAGCCCCAGCATTTT,CAIPGLTYGSNQPQHF
NA,TRBV29-1,NA,TRBJ2-7,TGCAGCGTTGCCGGAGCGATGGCCTACGAGCAGTACTTC,CSVAGAMAYEQYF
few,TRBV28,NA,TRBJ1-1,TGTGCCAGCAGTTTGTTCGGGGTGCGGGGTGACACTGAAGCTTTCTTT,CASSLFGVRGDTEAFF
NA,TRBV3-1/TRBV3-2,NA,TRBJ1-2,TGTGCCAGCAGCCAAGATCCTGACGGATCCTATGGCTACACCTTC,CASSQDPDGSYGYTF
NA,TRBV11-3,NA,TRBJ2-3,TGTGCCAGCAGCTTAGGAATGGGGGAAGGGGGCACAGATACGCAGTATTTT,CASSLGMGEGGTDTQYF
NA,TRBV11-1,NA,TRBJ1-2,TGTGCCAGCAGCTTAGCTGGGGTAAACTATGGCTACACCTTC,CASSLAGVNYGYTF
NA,TRBV11-2,NA,TRBJ2-3,TGTGCCAGCAGCCTAGAGGGGGGGCCCACAGATACGCAGTATTTT,CASSLEGGPTDTQYF
NA,TRBV5-1,TRBD1,TRBJ1-4,TGCGCCAGCAGCGTGGGCAGAACCGGGACAGGGACTAATGAAAAACTGTTTTTT,CASSVGRTGTGTNEKLFF
NA,TRBV19,NA,TRBJ2-7,TGTGCCAGTAGTACAACTAGCAGGGGTTCCTACGAGCAGTACTTC,CASSTTSRGSYEQYF
few,TRBV5-1,NA,TRBJ1-2,TGCGCCAGCAGCTTGGGTGGGCCCGCCTATGGCTACACCTTC,CASSLGGPAYGYTF
NA,TRBV7-2,NA,TRBJ2-7,TGTGCCAGCAGCTCCGCGCTAGATGGCGAGCAGTACTTC,CASSSALDGEQYF